A single TCR beta chain is shown here with its context. No cognate antigen has been identified for it. Base-call qualities are not available, and no considerably larger clone is one nucleotide away. These data come from a study of blood T cell repertoires in COVID-19 (dated by TCRdb to 2019 to 2021). Some background on the complete study: The collaborator samples originated in the United States, Italy and Spain and spanned the acute and convalescent phases of COVID-19. The material from the prospective study consisted of cDNA or gDNA derived from T cells, B-cell-depleted T cells, or PBMCs. Deeply sampled blood TCRbeta repertoires from subjects exposed to, actively infected with, or recovered from COVID-19 were included in the dataset. The repertoires were released in a freely available public database intended as a resource for research on the immune response to SARS-CoV-2. The samples were drawn from the first 160 participants of the ongoing ImmuneRACE study and from 1,254 subjects provided by 6 global collaborators. Nearly every sample came with metadata listing a de-identified subject ID, COVID-19 status, age in years and sex. HLA class I and class II types, where available, came from metadata supplied by the sample provider rather than from assay-based typing. General study outcomes and caveats: How much clinical and demographic metadata was included differed by source and by participant, and the metadata was provided uncurated.

TCRbeta CDR3 regions were amplified from genomic DNA using the immunoSEQ Assay, a bias-controlled multiplex PCR. The authors' analysis ran thus. The number of nucleated cells in each sample was estimated by amplification of reference gene primers within the assay. Sequence reads were collapsed and filtered to measure the absolute abundance of every unique TCRbeta CDR3 rearrangement. For each sample, productive Simpson clonality was calculated as the square root of Simpson's diversity index across productive rearrangements. This immuneACCESS table, as held by TCRdb, lists in-frame sequences with V and J called but not all clones. Of the missing ones, under half trace to an unresolved V gene in checked studies; the others have no known cause. V and J calls and clone size are as listed in that table; D and trimming were resolved from the DNA. The sample table shows more than 20,000 clones, and around 69% are seen once. The top ten clones comprise around 21% of the sample.

Each collaborating institution followed its own protocols to collect whole blood in K2EDTA tubes. Collaborator samples were shipped for TCRbeta analysis as frozen whole blood, isolated PBMCs, or DNA extracted from either sample type. Via the germline V gene (reference sequence), CDR1 is GTSNPN and CDR2 SVGIG. V sheds 2 bases and J sheds 0 bases, leaving 5 bases between their ends. Spanning cysteine to phenylalanine, the CDR3 consists of 13 amino acids. Of the read, only the CDR3 DNA is kept; its 39 bases are in frame from base 1. Rearrangement joined TRBV30 to TRBJ1-5, with no confident D gene call. This receptor was obtained from a human donor in a cohort sampled during active or convalescent COVID-19. The sequenced sample consisted of peripheral blood. The DNA is as follows: TGTGCCTGGAGTCGGGATAGCAATCAGCCCCAGCATTTT. Protein translation: CAWSRDSNQPQHF.